The 13 T cell receptor beta chains reported below all come from one sample, sequenced in a study of response to subunit inactivated influenza vaccine. TCRdb fed the RT-PCR reads into MiXCR, producing one record per CDR3 protein. Of almost 600,000 distinct CDR3 sequences in the sample, 14% were seen once. This sample comprised PBMCs from blood, obtained 11 to 12 days after vaccination. These receptors came from a man aged 45-65 years who received an inactivated influenza vaccine.

This chain links TRBV20-1 with TRBJ1-5; possible D gene TRBD1, 5 bases. CDR1 is DFQATT, CDR2 SNEGSKA, per germline (reference sequence). The germline V and J ends were trimmed by 3 bases and 0 bases, with 21 bases remaining between them. There are 18 residues in the CDR3. DNA of the CDR3: TGCAGTGCTAGGATTCCAAATCGAGGGGAATATAGCAATCAGCCCCAGCATTTT. This translates into CSARIPNRGEYSNQPQHF.

This clonotype appeared many times. The rearrangement uses TRBV6-2 or TRBV6-3 and TRBJ2-1; 9 bases are shared with TRBD2. This CDR3 contains 15 residues. V shed 4 bases, J shed 2 bases, and the junction held 3 bases outside the gene matches. Looked up from germline, CDR1 is MNHEY and CDR2 is SVGEGT. CDR3 coding DNA: TGTGCCAGCAGTTCCGTAGCGGGAGCCTACAATGAGCAGTTCTTC. It yields the protein CASSSVAGAYNEQFF.

In this sample, this clonotype turned up a few times. The chain is built from TRBV7-9 and TRBJ1-4, with TRBD1 identical over 7 bases. The V gene's germline CDR1 is SEHNR and CDR2 FQNEAQ (reference sequence). This CDR3 region has 15 residues. V shed 4 bases and J 3 bases; nucleotides not matched to a gene: 5. CDR3 residues: CASSSMTGSNEKLFF. The DNA of the CDR3 is TGTGCCAGCAGCTCTATGACAGGGTCTAATGAAAAACTGTTTTTT.

The rearrangement links TRBV3-1 to TRBJ2-7; D gene ambiguous. The CDR3 has 14 amino acids. V was trimmed by 5 bases and J by 2 bases, leaving 13 bases between them. CDR1 is LGHDT and CDR2 is YNNKEL in the germline V gene (reference sequence). This CDR3 is CASSFSRRTYEQYF. In nucleotides, the CDR3 is TGTGCCAGCAGCTTCTCCCGGCGGACCTACGAGCAGTACTTC.

In its sample, this clonotype was seen a few times. DNA of the CDR3: TGTGCCAGCAGAATGGGGAGGACAGGGCCGAATGAAAAACTGTTTTTT. Protein sequence: CASRMGRTGPNEKLFF. The rearrangement uses TRBV7-8 and TRBJ1-4; 8 bases align to TRBD1. The V segment lost 6 bases and the J segment 5 bases; nucleotides outside the gene matches: 11. Germline V lookup: CDR1 SGHVS, CDR2 FQNEAQ. The CDR3 is made up of 16 amino acids. Full variable domain (missing parts from reference TRBV7-8 and TRBJ1-4): GAGVSQSPRYKVAKRGQDVALRCDPISGHVSLFWYQQALGQGPEFLTYFQNEAQLDKSGLPSDRFFAERPEGSVSTLKIQRTQQEDSAVYLCASRMGRTGPNEKLFFGSGTQLSVL.

The sample holds many counts of this clonotype. The chain has TRBV12-3 or TRBV12-4 and TRBJ1-5, with 7 bases identical to TRBD1. CDR3 size: 11 residues. The V and J ends lost 8 bases and 6 bases, in that order; junction bases with no gene match: 1. The CDR3: CASQGGQPQHF. The CDR3 coding sequence is TGTGCCAGCCAGGGGGGTCAGCCCCAGCATTTT.

The table lists this clonotype with a few counts. The V call is TRBV18, the J call TRBJ2-2; tentatively, D is TRBD2 (5 bases). This CDR3 has 15 amino acids. CDR1 is KGHSH and CDR2 is LQKENI in the germline V gene. Trimming shortened V by 3 bases and J by 4 bases, and 12 bases separated the two germline ends. CDR3 DNA sequence: TGTGCCAGCTCACCTGGGGAGTGGGCCACCGGGGAGCTGTTTTTT. This gives the protein CASSPGEWATGELFF.

The CDR3 DNA follows: TGTGCCAGCAACCGACAGGGGGCCTATCAGGACACTGAAGCTTTCTTT. Residues: CASNRQGAYQDTEAFF. The gene calls are TRBV6-1 and TRBJ1-1; TRBD1 agrees at 10 bases. The CDR3 is made up of 16 amino acids. Trimming at V came to 7 bases and at J to 3 bases, leaving 11 bases not matched to a gene. Germline-derived CDR1 and CDR2 are MNHNS and SASEGT.

This clonotype has more than one count but fewer than ten. Here the CDR3 DNA reads TGTGCCAGCAGTCCTCAACGGACACGTTACTCCTACGAGCAGTACTTC. Amino acid sequence: CASSPQRTRYSYEQYF. This rearrangement joins TRBV28 to TRBJ2-7, with a possible D match to TRBD1 (5 bases). V lost 5 bases, J lost 0 bases, and 17 bases lay in between. The CDR3 contains 16 residues. Germline lookup yields CDR1 MDHEN and CDR2 SYDVKM.

This clonotype was seen more than once but under ten times. The chain has TRBV25-1 and TRBJ2-1, with TRBD2 matching 13 bases. CDR1 and CDR2 (germline): MGHDK, SYGVNS. Trimming cost V 5 bases and J 8 bases; bases outside gene matches: 21. CDR3 length: 20 residues. The CDR3 is CASSTDSGTSGVGRCDEQFF. The DNA for the CDR3 is TGTGCCAGCAGTACCGACTCCGGGACTAGCGGGGTAGGGCGGTGCGATGAGCAGTTCTTC. Full variable domain (rest looked up from reference TRBV25-1 and TRBJ2-1): EADIYQTPRYLVIGTGKKITLECSQTMGHDKMYWYQQDPGMELHLIHYSYGVNSTEKGDLSSESTVSRIRTEHFPLTLESARPSHTSQYLCASSTDSGTSGVGRCDEQFFGPGTRLTVL.

The gene calls are TRBV11-2 and TRBJ2-3; 11 bases line up with TRBD2. The CDR3 sequence is 18 residues long. The J segment lost 8 bases and the V segment lost 1 base, leaving 14 bases of the junction unmatched. From germline, CDR1 is SGHAT and CDR2 FQNNGV. CDR3 amino acids: CASSLVQLAGAFKVTQYF. The CDR3 DNA reads TGTGCCAGCAGCTTAGTCCAACTAGCGGGGGCCTTCAAGGTTACGCAGTATTTT.

This clonotype was detected only a few times. The chain links TRBV28 to TRBJ2-3; D possibly matches TRBD1 or TRBD2 (6 bases each). Germline V gene sequence: CDR1 MDHEN, CDR2 SYDVKM. This CDR3 is 14 amino acids long. V lost 7 bases to trimming and J lost 4 bases, with 15 bases between them. CDR3 in amino acids: CASINVGGPDTQYF. The CDR3 DNA sequence: TGTGCCAGCATCAACGTTGGGGGGCCAGATACGCAGTATTTT.

The chain employs TRBV6-2 or TRBV6-3 and TRBJ2-5; TRBD1 aligns across 7 bases. The germline V gene has CDR1 MNHEY and CDR2 SVGEGT. The CDR3 runs 12 residues. J lost 2 bases, V lost 6 bases, and 0 bases had no gene match. CDR3 sequence: CASRQGQETQYF. The CDR3, as DNA: TGTGCCAGCAGACAGGGGCAAGAGACCCAGTACTTC.